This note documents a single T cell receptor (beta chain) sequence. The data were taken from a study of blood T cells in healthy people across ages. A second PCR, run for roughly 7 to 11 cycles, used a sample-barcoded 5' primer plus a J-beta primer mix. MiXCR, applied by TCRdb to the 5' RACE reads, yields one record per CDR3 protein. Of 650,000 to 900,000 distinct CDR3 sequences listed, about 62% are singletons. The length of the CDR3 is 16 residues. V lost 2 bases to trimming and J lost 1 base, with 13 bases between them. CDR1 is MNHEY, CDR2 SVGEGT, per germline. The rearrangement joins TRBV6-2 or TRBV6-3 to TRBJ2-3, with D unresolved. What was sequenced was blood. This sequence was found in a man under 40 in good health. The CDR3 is CASSYPPSGGTDTQYF. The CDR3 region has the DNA TGTGCCAGCAGTTACCCGCCTTCGGGTGGCACAGATACGCAGTATTTT.